The next 18 T cell receptor beta chains were all read from a single sample in a study of chemoradiotherapy in HPV16-positive cancers. Sequenced by immunoSEQ multiplex PCR; TCRdb stores in-frame clones only, minus some. Of about 10,000 clones in the sample, 91% were seen once. The starting material was blood, obtained from a patient who underwent chemoradiotherapy. The receptors originated from a human donor with HPV-associated anogenital cancer.

This chain links TRBV4-1 with TRBJ1-6; 7 bases agree with TRBD1. Germline trimming cut 4 bases from V and 2 bases from J; bases unmatched to any gene: 2. This CDR3 is 15 amino acids long. Germline CDR1 reads MGHRA; CDR2 reads YSYEKL. This CDR3 is CASSLGTAYNSPLHF. DNA of the CDR3: TGCGCCAGCAGCCTCGGGACAGCCTATAATTCACCCCTCCACTTT.

J is TRBJ2-1 and V is TRBV21-1; the table assigns TRBD2, which was not confirmed against the DNA. TRBV21-1 is flagged as a pseudogene. This CDR3 comprises 16 residues. In nucleotides, the CDR3 is TGTGCCAAAAAACCCGGTGAGGGCAGCAACTACAATGAGCAGTTCTTC. This encodes CAKKPGEGSNYNEQFF.

The chain is built from TRBV18 and TRBJ2-1; no clear D gene. This CDR3 has 13 residues. Germline values: CDR1 KGHSH, CDR2 LQKENI. The V and J ends lost 3 bases and 3 bases respectively, with 6 bases between them. The CDR3 nucleotides are TGTGCCAGCTCACCGAACAGCTACAATGAGCAGTTCTTC. This sequence encodes CASSPNSYNEQFF.

The chain joins TRBV6-6 to TRBJ2-1, with 12 bases lining up with TRBD2. Germline trimming cut 7 bases from V and 5 bases from J; bases unmatched to any gene: 3. From germline, CDR1 is MNHNY and CDR2 SVGAGI (reference sequence). The CDR3 is 14 amino acids. DNA for the CDR3: TGTGCCAGCACGACTAGCGGGGGTAACAATGAGCAGTTCTTC. Its translation is CASTTSGGNNEQFF.

This clone came up once. V gene TRBV5-1 combines with J gene TRBJ2-3; tentative D call: TRBD2 (6 bases). Germline V lookup: CDR1 SGHRS, CDR2 YFSETQ. This CDR3 is 14 amino acids long. The ends were cut back, 5 bases at V and 6 bases at J, with 16 bases in the middle. The CDR3 region is CASSQAGRVDTQYF. The CDR3 bases are TGCGCCAGCAGTCAAGCGGGTAGGGTTGATACGCAGTATTTT. Based on the CDR3 plus reference TRBV5-1 and TRBJ2-3, the full variable domain is KAGVTQTPRYLIKTRGQQVTLSCSPISGHRSVSWYQQTPGQGLQFLFEYFSETQRNKGNFPGRFSGRQFSNSRSEMNVSTLELGDSALYLCASSQAGRVDTQYFGPGTRLTVL.

The rearrangement joins TRBV30 to TRBJ2-4; D assignment may be TRBD1 or TRBD2 (6 bases each). Germline V gene data show CDR1 as GTSNPN and CDR2 as SVGIG (reference sequence). Trimming pared 5 bases from V and 0 bases from J, leaving 17 bases between. The CDR3 has 16 residues. DNA for the CDR3: TGTGCCTGGGGGAGGCCGGGGGCGGCAGCCAAAAACATTCAGTACTTC. Its translation is CAWGRPGAAAKNIQYF.

The chain links TRBV7-2 to TRBJ2-5, with D unclear. Trimming took off 2 bases at V and 1 base at J, with 5 bases between the two ends. Germline CDR1 is SGHTA and CDR2 is FQGNSA. The CDR3 has 13 amino acids. For the CDR3, the DNA is TGTGCCAGCAGCTTAAGTTTCCAAGAGACCCAGTACTTC. Its translation is CASSLSFQETQYF.

This sequence joins TRBV11-3 and TRBJ1-1; TRBD1 aligns across 7 bases. Losses at the gene ends were 1 base for V and 3 bases for J; bases not matched to a gene: 17. From germline, CDR1 is SGHNT and CDR2 YENEEA. CDR3 length: 19 residues. CDR3 DNA sequence: TGTGCCAGCAGCTTAGTAGTAGATTTATCGGACAGGAGAGACACTGAAGCTTTCTTT. Protein: CASSLVVDLSDRRDTEAFF.

This sequence joins TRBV7-9 and TRBJ1-1, with D possibly TRBD1 on 5 matching bases. V lost 5 bases and J lost 9, with 10 bases in between. The germline gives CDR1 SEHNR, CDR2 FQNEAQ (reference sequence). This CDR3 comprises 11 residues. CDR3 nucleotide sequence: TGTGCCAGCAGCCTGGGGGGGAAAGCTTTCTTT. It specifies CASSLGGKAFF.

The chain uses TRBV7-2 and TRBJ2-7; D unresolved. The CDR3 is made up of 14 amino acids. V lost 1 base, J lost 6 bases, and 13 bases lay in between. Germline assignment: CDR1 SGHTA and CDR2 FQGNSA. CDR3: CASSLGIGPLEQYF. CDR3 coding DNA: TGTGCCAGCAGCTTAGGTATCGGCCCTCTCGAGCAGTACTTC.

This clone has more than one count but fewer than ten. The chain links TRBV7-9 to TRBJ1-2; D not resolved. Germline loops: CDR1 SEHNR, CDR2 FQNEAQ (reference sequence). The CDR3 is 14 amino acids. V was pared by 1 base and J by 4 bases, with 10 bases between. The CDR3 loop reads CASSLGSGGYGYTF. The CDR3 DNA is TGTGCCAGCAGCTTAGGGTCAGGTGGCTATGGCTACACCTTC.

The rearrangement links TRBV12-5 to TRBJ2-1; 11 bases agree with TRBD1. Germline-derived CDR1 and CDR2 are LGHNT and FRNRAP. With V trimmed by 0 bases and J by 7 bases, 5 bases remained unmatched. This CDR3 region has 16 residues. The DNA of the CDR3 is TGTGCTAGTGGTTTGGTACTAGGGGACAGGGGGAATGAGCAGTTCTTC. This translates into CASGLVLGDRGNEQFF.

To note about this clone: One junction end does not reproduce the germline sequence, and a read error may be involved. The chain recombines TRBV15 with TRBJ1-4; D is possibly TRBD1 (6 bases). CDR3 length: 15 residues. Germline values: CDR1 LNHNV, CDR2 YYDKDF (reference sequence). The CDR3 DNA is TGTGCCATCAGCAGAGAGGGGGGTATTAGCGAAAAACTGTTTTTT. It translates to CAISREGGISEKLFF.

The chain combines TRBV29-1 with TRBJ2-3; the D is unclear. This CDR3 region has 13 residues. Germline V gene data show CDR1 as SQVTM and CDR2 as ANQGSEA. Between the trimmed V and J ends, which lost 4 bases and 4 bases, there was a span of 12 bases. The DNA of the CDR3 is TGCAGCGTTGGGTCCCGCCAGGCAGATACGCAGTATTTT. Translated: CSVGSRQADTQYF.

The chain is built from TRBV30 and TRBJ2-7; D perhaps matches TRBD1 (6 bases). V was trimmed by 3 bases and J by 4 bases, leaving 13 bases between them. CDR1 and CDR2 (germline): GTSNPN, SVGIG (reference sequence). CDR3 length equals 13 residues. The CDR3 DNA reads as TGTGCCTGGAGCAGAACGGGACAATACGAGCAGTACTTC. Protein sequence: CAWSRTGQYEQYF.

V and J are TRBV11-1 and TRBJ2-2; TRBD1 matches at 9 bases. This CDR3 contains 16 residues. Germline loops: CDR1 SGHAT, CDR2 FQDESV (reference sequence). V shed 5 bases, J shed 3 bases, and the junction held 7 bases outside the gene matches. The CDR3 sequence: CASSRNRGRYTGELFF. CDR3 sequence (DNA): TGTGCCAGCAGCCGGAACAGGGGGCGGTACACCGGGGAGCTGTTTTTT.

The J gene is TRBJ1-1, the V gene TRBV29-1, with a weak D call TRBD1 (5 bases). The germline V gene encodes CDR1 SQVTM and CDR2 ANQGSEA. V lost 2 bases and J 5 bases, leaving 15 bases between the germline ends. This CDR3 spans 14 amino acids. The CDR3: CSVEPRGGRTEAFF. In DNA, the CDR3 is TGCAGCGTTGAACCTCGGGGGGGGAGAACTGAAGCTTTCTTT.

The chain employs TRBV25-1 and TRBJ2-7, with 9 nucleotides matching TRBD1. The CDR3 runs to 13 residues. J gave up 6 bases and V 6 bases, and 6 bases lay outside the gene matches. CDR1 MGHDK and CDR2 SYGVNS come from the germline V gene. CDR3 in DNA: TGTGCCAGCAGGGCGACAGGGGGTGGCGAGCAGTACTTC. This translates into CASRATGGGEQYF.